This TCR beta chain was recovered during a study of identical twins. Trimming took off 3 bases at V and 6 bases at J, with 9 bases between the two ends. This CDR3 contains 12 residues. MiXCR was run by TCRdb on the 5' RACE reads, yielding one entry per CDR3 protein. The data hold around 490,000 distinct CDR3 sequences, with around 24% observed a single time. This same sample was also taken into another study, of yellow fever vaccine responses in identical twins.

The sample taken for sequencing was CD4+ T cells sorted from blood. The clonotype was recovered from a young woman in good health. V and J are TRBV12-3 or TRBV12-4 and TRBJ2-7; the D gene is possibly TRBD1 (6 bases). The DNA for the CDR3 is TGTGCCAGCAGTTTGTCCAGGGGCGAGCAGTACTTC. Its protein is CASSLSRGEQYF.